This T cell receptor (beta chain) is drawn from a study of T-cell memory formation after mild COVID-19 (dated by TCRdb to the early 2020s). About the full investigation: TCR sequence clusters from the two donors were largely donor specific. T-cell clones expanding and contracting after mild COVID-19 in a couple of donors were tracked by longitudinal TCRalpha and TCRbeta repertoire sequencing. Two young, previously healthy adult volunteers, one female and one male, were included in the cohort. The investigation overall reported the following: Some responding clones were detected in pre-infection memory, suggesting pre-existing cross-reactive memory T cells joined the SARS-CoV-2 response. Balanced CD4/CD8 phenotypes were observed for clones contracting from day 15 to 85, whereas a bias towards CD4+ was observed for a second wave of clones expanding from day 15 to 37. Contracting CD4+ clones were found mainly in CM and EM memory subsets, while CD8+ clones were enriched in EMRA. Only a couple of mild cases were covered in the study, and larger cohorts including severe cases with pre-infection samples were considered necessary. SARS-CoV-2 specificity of the second-wave clones peaking on day 37 was not confirmed.

Measured from the cysteine to the phenylalanine, the CDR3 is 15 residues long. The only DNA kept is the CDR3, 45 bases in frame from the first base. The sample holds a few counts of this clonotype. No cognate antigen has been identified for it. The input lacks base qualities; no much larger clone sits a single base away. Ficoll-Paque density gradient centrifugation was used to isolate PBMCs. Sequenced using an Illumina NovaSeq 6000. TCRalpha and TCRbeta cDNA libraries were constructed by 5'RACE with constant-segment primers, with sample barcodes and unique molecular identifiers being introduced. Trizol reagent was used to extract RNA from every sample. Libraries were amplified in two PCR steps, with a second sample barcode and Illumina TruSeq adapters added in the second step. Sequencing of libraries was performed on an Illumina NovaSeq with 2 x 150 bp paired-end reads. The published analysis was carried out like this. The reads were demultiplexed and collapsed into UMI-guided consensus sequences using migec v1.2.7. Using mixcr v2.1.11, the UMI consensuses were aligned to TRA and TRB V and J templates and assembled into clonotypes. Expanded or contracted clonotypes were those called significant by both edgeR and NoisET, with noise models trained on biological replicates. edgeR calls used a false discovery rate-adjusted p below 0.01 and a log2 fold-change threshold of 1. As an exploratory analysis of dynamics, max-normalized trajectories of the 1000 most abundant clonotypes were examined by PCA with hierarchical clustering. Separately sequenced CD4+ and CD8+ repertoires were used to assign the CD4 or CD8 phenotype of responding clones. The raw public reads went through TCRdb reprocessing: fastp at Q25, MiXCR clone calling, in-frame beta chains kept. When rows share a CDR3 protein, they turn into one entry using the most common DNA and genes. The authors' filters were not applied to this entry. The table for this sample lists more than 200,000 distinct CDR3 sequences; 16% of them were counted only once. Jointly, the top ten make up approximately 3.4% of the sample.

The V and J genes are TRBV1 and TRBJ2-1; the DNA was not used to check the table's D call, TRBD2. TRBV1 is tagged as a pseudogene. Sequenced: PBMCs or a T cell subset sorted from them (not recorded which). The sequence was obtained from a man between 18 and 35 years old who had mild COVID-19 (a few samples of this study predate the infection). The sample titles of this study are shuffled in the database, so cell type and time point are left out; the donor was told from shared clones. The nucleotide sequence reads TGCACCAGCAGCCAAGATAACGGGCTAGGGGGTGAGCAGTTCTTC. Its translation is CTSSQDNGLGGEQFF.